This TCR beta chain emerged from a study of blood T cells in healthy people across ages. Trimming took 8 bases from V and 3 from J, leaving 18 bases between them. The germline gives CDR1 MNHEY, CDR2 SVGAGI. CDR3 size: 15 residues. Combining a sample-barcoded 5' primer with a J-beta primer mix, a second PCR ran for roughly 6 to 12 cycles. Through a template-switch adaptor with 12 random nucleotides, each cDNA molecule received a tag. From the 5' RACE reads, TCRdb called clonotypes with MiXCR, one entry per CDR3 protein. This sample yields approximately 900,000 distinct CDR3 sequences, of which just under 30% are seen a single time; about 10% belongs to the top ten. Isolated PBMCs totaled at least 6.5 million in each sample. With respect to this clonotype: A clone one base away is much larger, so this may be a read error.

These data are also associated with another study on T cells of mothers and their children. That paper notes: Samples came from a few healthy Caucasian mothers and their six children. There were no persistent microchimeric T cell clones detected.

V is TRBV6-5 and J is TRBJ2-3; D is perhaps TRBD2 (7 bases). The TCR comes from a woman between 35 and 50 years old in good health. Input material: blood. The CDR3 DNA sequence: TGTGCCAGCTCCCGCCGGGGGCGGGGGACAGATACGCAGTATTTT. Translation gives CASSRRGRGTDTQYF.